The 27 T cell receptor beta chains below were found in one sample sequenced in a study of human T cells and chemical hapten exposure. TCRdb reanalysed the RACE reads using MiXCR and keeps one entry per CDR3 protein. The profile shows about 120,000 distinct CDR3 sequences, about 12% of them singletons. Specified time point: patch test 1, 2 weeks after DPC sensitization. The treatment denotes: therapeutic diphenylcyclopropenone sensitization with weekly scalp DPC. Sample: whole blood, taken in connection with sensitization to the hapten diphenylcyclopropenone (DPC). The origin of the receptors is a woman between 45 and 65 years old with alopecia areata. Some clones in this sample may be carry-over from other donors' samples.

This clonotype has a count of ten or more. The J gene is TRBJ2-3, the V gene TRBV27; no definite D call. The CDR3 has 13 amino acids. V lost 6 bases, J lost 0 bases, and 7 bases lay in between. From germline, CDR1 is MNHEY and CDR2 SMNVEV (reference sequence). CDR3 coding DNA: TGTGCCAGCAGGGGTTCTAGCACAGATACGCAGTATTTT. Protein sequence: CASRGSSTDTQYF.

Ten or more counts support this clonotype. V gene TRBV6-5 combines with J gene TRBJ1-2; possibly TRBD1 for D (6 bases). Germline values: CDR1 MNHEY, CDR2 SVGAGI. The ends were cut back, 5 bases at V and 1 base at J, with 11 bases in the middle. The CDR3 is 14 residues long. The CDR3 DNA is TGTGCCAGCAGTCGGACAGAAGTTAACTATGGCTACACCTTC. Protein sequence: CASSRTEVNYGYTF.

This clonotype was recorded many times. This sequence joins TRBV20-1 and TRBJ2-3; 7 nucleotides line up with TRBD2. CDR3 length: 15 amino acids. Germline V lookup: CDR1 DFQATT, CDR2 SNEGSKA (reference sequence). Germline trimming cut 5 bases from V and 2 bases from J; bases unmatched to any gene: 10. The CDR3 DNA sequence: TGCAGTGCTCCCCACCTAGCGGAGAACACAGATACGCAGTATTTT. Protein sequence: CSAPHLAENTDTQYF.

The sample holds many counts of this clonotype. This rearrangement joins TRBV18 to TRBJ1-5; D perhaps matches TRBD1 (5 bases). Per germline, CDR1 KGHSH and CDR2 LQKENI. V was cut by 2 bases and J by 2 bases, with 16 bases left in between. The CDR3 spans 17 residues. CDR3 in amino acids: CASSPYDQGGGNQPQHF. The CDR3 nucleotides read TGTGCCAGCTCACCATATGACCAGGGAGGCGGCAATCAGCCCCAGCATTTT.

The CDR3 DNA reads as TGTGCCAGCAGCTACCGCCGAGGGGTAGGAGGGTATTTT. This encodes CASSYRRGVGGYF. The rearrangement uses TRBV13 and TRBJ2-3; possibly TRBD1 or TRBD2 for D (5 bases each). The CDR3 extends over 13 amino acids. Trimming left V 4 bases short and J 14 bases short, with 19 bases between. Per germline, CDR1 PRHDT and CDR2 FYEKMQ (reference sequence).

In this sample, this clonotype turned up many times. This rearrangement joins TRBV10-1 to TRBJ1-1; D might be TRBD1 (5 bases). Trimming took off 5 bases at V and 4 bases at J, with 14 bases between the two ends. This CDR3 has 14 residues. Germline loops: CDR1 WNHNN, CDR2 SYGVQD (reference sequence). The DNA for the CDR3 is TGCGCCAGCAGTACGACAGAAGGGGCCACTGAAGCTTTCTTT. Translating gives CASSTTEGATEAFF.

This clonotype appeared a few times. J is TRBJ2-1 and V is TRBV5-5; 13 bases map to TRBD2. The CDR3 runs 18 residues. CDR1 and CDR2 (germline): SGHKS, YYEKEE (reference sequence). The trim removed 5 bases at V and 0 bases at J, leaving 8 bases unmatched. The DNA for the CDR3 is TGTGCCAGCAGAAAACTAGCGGGAGGGCTGAGCTCCTACAATGAGCAGTTCTTC. As protein: CASRKLAGGLSSYNEQFF.

This clonotype was detected many times. The chain uses TRBV4-2 and TRBJ2-3; 8 bases agree with TRBD2. Per the germline V gene, CDR1 is LGHNA and CDR2 is YNFKEQ. CDR3 length: 14 amino acids. J was trimmed by 4 bases and V by 6 bases; bases with no gene match: 6. CDR3 sequence (DNA): TGTGCCAGCAGATATAGCGGGGAGGCAGATACGCAGTATTTT. Translation: CASRYSGEADTQYF.

This rearrangement joins TRBV11-2 to TRBJ1-1; D is possibly TRBD1 (5 bases). Germline V gene lookup returns CDR1 SGHAT and CDR2 FQNNGV. With 11 bases removed from V and 0 bases from J, the gap between germline ends came to 25 bases. The CDR3 sequence is 17 residues long. This CDR3 is CAVYIFPGGTLNTEAFF. The CDR3 nucleotides are TGTGCCGTTTATATATTTCCAGGCGGGACCTTGAACACTGAAGCTTTCTTT.

This sequence joins TRBV20-1 and TRBJ1-3, with no clear D. The ends were cut back, 3 bases at V and 5 bases at J, with 5 bases in the middle. The germline CDR1 and CDR2 sequences are DFQATT and SNEGSKA (reference sequence). The CDR3 has 11 residues. Here the CDR3 reads CSASWRNTIYF. CDR3 DNA: TGCAGTGCTAGCTGGCGAAACACCATATATTTT.

Ten or more counts support this clonotype. A read error may produce the germline difference seen at one junction end. This chain links TRBV29-1 with TRBJ1-1, with 9 bases lining up with TRBD1. CDR3 length equals 11 residues. Germline CDR1 SQVTM, CDR2 ANQGSEA. The CDR3 DNA reads as TGCAGCGTCGAGGGACAGGGAGAATGGGGATTT. It codes for CSVEGQGEWGF.

This clonotype showed up many times. The chain is built from TRBV5-1 and TRBJ1-4, with 12 bases lining up with TRBD1. CDR3 size: 16 residues. Trimming at V came to 3 bases and at J to 6 bases, leaving 6 bases not matched to a gene. Germline lookup yields CDR1 SGHRS and CDR2 YFSETQ. The CDR3 coding sequence is TGCGCCAGCAGCTCTGGGACAGGGGGCGATTATGAAAAACTGTTTTTT. Protein: CASSSGTGGDYEKLFF.

In its sample, this clonotype was seen a few times. The CDR3 region is CSGSGEGLPGDEQFF. CDR3 nucleotide sequence: TGCAGCGGGAGCGGTGAGGGACTGCCAGGAGATGAGCAGTTCTTC. This chain connects TRBV29-1 to TRBJ2-1; possible D gene TRBD2, 6 bases. Germline CDR1 is SQVTM and CDR2 is ANQGSEA. The CDR3 length is 15 residues. V dropped 7 bases and J dropped 8 bases, with 24 bases sitting between them.

The table lists this clonotype with many counts. The V gene is TRBV6-5, the J gene TRBJ2-1; D might be TRBD1 or TRBD2, each matching 5 bases. In germline, CDR1 is MNHEY, CDR2 SVGAGI. Trimming pared 4 bases from V and 2 bases from J, leaving 12 bases between. The CDR3 has 15 residues. CDR3 nucleotide sequence: TGTGCCAGCAGTTTGTTTGGGGGTACCTACAATGAGCAGTTCTTC. Encoded protein: CASSLFGGTYNEQFF.

This clonotype was found many times. The rearrangement links TRBV2 to TRBJ2-1; the D call may be TRBD1 or TRBD2 (5 bases each). Trimming left V 3 bases short and J 9 bases short, with 15 bases between. The CDR3 is 14 amino acids. Germline CDR1 SNHLY, CDR2 FYNNEI. CDR3 loop: CASSESRLGTEQFF. CDR3 bases: TGTGCCAGCAGTGAGAGTCGGCTGGGGACTGAGCAGTTCTTC.

The chain combines TRBV28 with TRBJ2-5; 10 bases fit TRBD1. Germline CDR1 is MDHEN and CDR2 is SYDVKM. V shed 7 bases, J shed 2 bases, and the junction held 10 bases outside the gene matches. There are 16 residues in the CDR3. The CDR3 DNA is TGTGCCAGCACTCTGCCGGGACAGGGGAGACAAGAGACCCAGTACTTC. It yields the protein CASTLPGQGRQETQYF.

This clonotype has at least ten counts. The CDR3 DNA reads TGTGCCAGCTCACCTGTCAATTTGAATAACGGCTACACCTTC. It is translated as CASSPVNLNNGYTF. The V gene is TRBV18, the J gene TRBJ1-2; D remains unclear. V was trimmed by 3 bases and J by 8 bases, leaving 16 bases between them. The CDR3 consists of 14 residues. Germline V gene data show CDR1 as KGHSH and CDR2 as LQKENI. Supplemented by reference TRBV18 and TRBJ1-2, the full variable domain reads NAGVMQNPRHLVRRRGQEARLRCSPMKGHSHVYWYRQLPEEGLKFMVYLQKENIIDESGMPKERFSAEFPKEGPSILRIQQVVRGDSAAYFCASSPVNLNNGYTFGSGTRLTVV.

This clonotype was picked up a small number of times. This chain links TRBV11-2 with TRBJ2-7; D is undetermined. CDR1 SGHAT and CDR2 FQNNGV come from the germline V gene. Trimming removed 2 bases at V and 0 bases at J, with 14 bases between. This CDR3 spans 16 amino acids. CDR3 in DNA: TGTGCCAGCAGCTTATCCGACGGGCCCGTCTCCTACGAGCAGTACTTC. Its translation is CASSLSDGPVSYEQYF.

The sample holds many counts of this clonotype. This chain joins TRBV15 and TRBJ1-1; 9 bases agree with TRBD1. The V gene end was trimmed by 2 bases and the J gene end by 6 bases; junction bases not matched to a gene: 4. The CDR3 loop spans 14 amino acids. Germline CDR1 and CDR2: LNHNV and YYDKDF (reference sequence). CDR3 sequence reads: CATSRTGTGSEAFF. As DNA, the CDR3 is TGTGCCACCAGCAGAACCGGGACAGGGTCTGAAGCTTTCTTT.

In this sample, this clonotype turned up a few times. The rearrangement uses TRBV3-1 and TRBJ1-1; D gene ambiguous. CDR3 length: 13 residues. CDR1 LGHDT and CDR2 YNNKEL come from the germline V gene (reference sequence). V shed 1 base and J shed 6 bases, with 9 bases lying between them. The CDR3 protein is CASSQVRRSEAFF. The CDR3 DNA reads TGTGCCAGCAGCCAAGTCCGGAGATCTGAAGCTTTCTTT.

This clonotype was detected a few times. The chain is built from TRBV20-1 and TRBJ2-5; D could derive from TRBD1 or TRBD2 (6 bases each). The CDR3 covers 15 residues. Germline CDR1 DFQATT, CDR2 SNEGSKA (reference sequence). The V gene lost 6 bases and the J gene lost 4 bases, with 21 bases spanning the gap. CDR3 amino acids: CSAKTGRLGGETQYF. The CDR3 region has the DNA TGCAGTGCCAAGACAGGCCGACTGGGGGGAGAGACCCAGTACTTC.

This clonotype has a handful of counts. CDR3 residues: CASSYQAGREGQPQHF. The CDR3 nucleotides are TGTGCCAGCAGTTATCAGGCAGGCCGGGAAGGTCAGCCCCAGCATTTT. The gene calls are TRBV6-2 or TRBV6-3 and TRBJ1-5; the D is unclear. This CDR3 spans 16 amino acids. The germline CDR1 and CDR2 sequences are MNHEY and SVGEGT. V gave up 3 bases and J gave up 6 bases, with 18 bases separating them.

This clonotype has a handful of counts. The CDR3 nucleotides read TGCGCCAGCAGCCCGCGGACTAGCGGGGCCCACGAGCAGTACTTC. As protein: CASSPRTSGAHEQYF. The rearrangement links TRBV4-1 to TRBJ2-7; 12 nucleotides match TRBD2. Germline trimming cut 4 bases from V and 5 bases from J; bases unmatched to any gene: 6. Germline CDR1 MGHRA, CDR2 YSYEKL. The CDR3 loop spans 15 amino acids.

The sample holds a few counts of this clonotype. The V and J genes are TRBV5-5 and TRBJ2-1; 11 bases agree with TRBD2. The CDR3 spans 17 residues. CDR1 is SGHKS and CDR2 is YYEKEE in the germline V gene (reference sequence). V shed 4 bases, J shed 4 bases, and the junction held 10 bases outside the gene matches. The CDR3 region has the DNA TGTGCCAGCAGCCCCCCAGGGGGGACTAGCGGATACAATGAGCAGTTCTTC. Amino acid sequence: CASSPPGGTSGYNEQFF.

The V and J genes are TRBV3-2 and TRBJ2-6; the table's D call, TRBD1, was not checked against the DNA. TRBV3-2 is a known pseudogene. This CDR3 is built from 16 residues. The chain's CDR3 is CASSQDQGHGANVLTF. The CDR3 DNA sequence: TGTGCCAGCAGCCAAGACCAGGGGCACGGGGCCAACGTCCTGACTTTC.

This clonotype was seen at least ten times. This chain links TRBV3-1 with TRBJ2-3; the match to TRBD2 covers 10 bases. Per germline, CDR1 LGHDT and CDR2 YNNKEL (reference sequence). The CDR3 covers 17 residues. The V gene end was trimmed by 1 base and the J gene end by 6 bases; junction bases not matched to a gene: 10. CDR3 amino acids: CASSQVRAGGPSDTQYF. The CDR3 nucleotides read TGTGCCAGCAGCCAAGTCCGAGCGGGAGGGCCTAGTGATACGCAGTATTTT.

This clonotype was picked up one time. The chain links TRBV7-2 to TRBJ1-1; 7 bases are shared with TRBD1. CDR1 and CDR2 from the germline V gene are SGHTA and FQGNSA. There are 16 residues in the CDR3. The junction had 7 bases not matched to a gene; V was cut back by 2 bases and J by 1 base. The CDR3 DNA sequence: TGTGCCAGCAGCTTACCCCGACAGGGACCGAACACTGAAGCTTTCTTT. Translating gives CASSLPRQGPNTEAFF.